A selection of T cell receptor beta chains follows, all from one sample in a study of cytomegalovirus exposure and HLA in healthy donors. The repertoire was sequenced with immunoSEQ multiplex PCR; TCRdb's copy has only in-frame clones and lacks some. The sample yields 90,000 to 100,000 clones, 50% to 75% seen once. Sequencing used PBMCs. These receptors were obtained from a man in his thirties or forties in good health and CMV-seronegative. The CDR3 runs from the conserved cysteine through the conserved F or W. A D gene is named only where the DNA matches it firmly. Clone size is not always given. Where it is, it says once, few, many or a class for expanded clones.

>TRBJ2-3|TRBD2|TRBV7-9|once
TGTGCCAGCAGCTTCCCCGGGACTAGCGGGGGGGACACAGATACGCAGTATTTT
CASSFPGTSGGDTDTQYF
>TRBJ2-7|-|TRBV11-2|once
TGTGCCAGCAGCTCACCGGGACTCCACCCCTACGAGCAGTACTTC
CASSSPGLHPYEQYF
>TRBJ1-1|-|TRBV4-2|-
TGTGCCAGCAGCCAAGAACCGGAGGTGGGTGAAGCTTTCTTT
CASSQEPEVGEAFF
>TRBJ2-7|-|TRBV9|-
TGTGCCAGCAGCGTAGCCGGCAACTTTAATCTAGCCTACGAGCAGTACTTC
CASSVAGNFNLAYEQYF
>TRBJ1-4|-|TRBV30|-
TGTGCCTGGGGTCGGTTGTCGGGGAGCGAAAAACTGTTTTTT
CAWGRLSGSEKLFF
>TRBJ1-1|TRBD1|TRBV11-3|-
TGTGCCAGCAGCCCTCGACAGGGGGGCACTGAAGCTTTCTTT
CASSPRQGGTEAFF
>TRBJ1-2|-|TRBV6-5|-
TGTGCCAGCAGTTACTCGAATTACGGCTATGGCTACACCTTC
CASSYSNYGYGYTF
>TRBJ2-1|TRBD1|TRBV5-4|-
TGTGCCAGCAGCTTGGGGACAGGGGGGACCTACAATGAGCAGTTCTTC
CASSLGTGGTYNEQFF
>TRBJ1-2|TRBD1|TRBV28|-
TGTGCCAGCAGCTCGGACAGGATCTATGGCTACACCTTC
CASSSDRIYGYTF
>TRBJ2-5|TRBD2|TRBV5-4|few
TGTGCCAGCAGCTTGGAGATAGCGGGGGGGCAAGAGACCCAGTACTTC
CASSLEIAGGQETQYF
>TRBJ2-7|-|TRBV7-8|-
TGTGCCAGCAGCACAGGGCAGGGAGCCCCCTACGAGCAGTACTTC
CASSTGQGAPYEQYF
>TRBJ2-7|-|TRBV10-3|-
TGTGCCATCGCAAGCGAGACCTACGAGCAGTACTTC
CAIASETYEQYF
>TRBJ1-3|TRBD1|TRBV11-3|-
TGTGCCAGCAGCAGAGACCGGGACAGGGGGCTATCTGGAAACACCATATATTTT
CASSRDRDRGLSGNTIYF
>TRBJ2-3|TRBD2|TRBV4-3|-
TGCGCCAGCAGCCAGACATCTAGCGGGGGCGGCACAGATACGCAGTATTTT
CASSQTSSGGGTDTQYF
>TRBJ2-7|-|TRBV6-4|few
TGTGCCAGCAGTGACTCGAGGCAACCGGCCTACGAGCAGTACTTC
CASSDSRQPAYEQYF
>TRBJ1-6|-|TRBV5-1|-
TGCGCCAGCAGCTCAAAATGGGGGGATTCACCCCTCCACTTT
CASSSKWGDSPLHF
>TRBJ2-3|-|TRBV27|-
TGTGCCAGCAAGGAGTCTAGCACAGATACGCAGTATTTT
CASKESSTDTQYF
>TRBJ1-4|TRBD1|TRBV2|few
TGTGCCAGCAGCGGCCAGGGGGTTCGGGAAAAACTGTTTTTT
CASSGQGVREKLFF
>TRBJ1-4|-|TRBV5-1|-
TGCGCCAGCAGCTTGGTCTCAGGGGTGGAAAAACTGTTTTTT
CASSLVSGVEKLFF
>TRBJ2-7|TRBD2|TRBV13|-
TGTGCCAGCAGCCCCCAGCGGGGGGCCTACTACGAGCAGTACTTC
CASSPQRGAYYEQYF
>TRBJ1-2|TRBD1|TRBV5-4|-
TGTGCCAGCAGCGTGGGGGACAGTTATAACTATGGCTACACCTTC
CASSVGDSYNYGYTF
>TRBJ2-4|-|TRBV28|-
TGTGCCAGCAGGACAGGCGAAAACATTCAGTACTTC
CASRTGENIQYF
>TRBJ2-2|TRBD2|TRBV10-2|few
TGCGCCAGCAGACGGACTAGCGAACCCGGGGAGCTGTTTTTT
CASRRTSEPGELFF
>TRBJ2-5|-|TRBV4-1|-
TGCGCCAGCAGCCGTGATTCGAGGACCCAGTACTTC
CASSRDSRTQYF
>TRBJ2-1|TRBD1|TRBV25-1|few
TGTGCCAGCAGTGAATGGGACAGGGTCAATGAGCAGTTCTTC
CASSEWDRVNEQFF
>TRBJ2-1|TRBD2|TRBV7-8|few
TGTGCCAGCAGCTTAGTTAGCGGGAGGGCCTCCTACAATGAGCAGTTCTTC
CASSLVSGRASYNEQFF
>TRBJ2-6|-|TRBV6-1|-
TGTGCCAGCAGTGACGCGAGGCCCTCTGGGGCCAACGTCCTGACTTTC
CASSDARPSGANVLTF
>TRBJ2-2|TRBD1|TRBV10-3|-
TGTGCCATCAGTGGGGGGACAGGGCTGTCCGGGGAGCTGTTTTTT
CAISGGTGLSGELFF
>TRBJ2-3|-|TRBV19|-
TGTGCCAGTAGTATAAGGCTAGTTAGCACAGATACGCAGTATTTT
CASSIRLVSTDTQYF
>TRBJ2-2|TRBD1|TRBV6-5|few
TGTGCCAGCGTCCGGACAGGACGGGGTACCGGGGAGCTGTTTTTT
CASVRTGRGTGELFF
>TRBJ1-4|-|TRBV10-3|once
TGTGCCATCAGTGGGCAGTTTGGTGAAAAACTGTTTTTT
CAISGQFGEKLFF
>TRBJ1-1|TRBD1|TRBV4-2|-
TGTGCCAGCAGCCGTTCAGGGGGCGCGGGCACTGAAGCTTTCTTT
CASSRSGGAGTEAFF
>TRBJ1-1|-|TRBV7-2|-
TGTGCCAGCAGCTCACGCAGGGTCACTGAAGCTTCCTTT
CASSSRRVTEASF
>TRBJ1-2|TRBD1|TRBV5-4|-
TGTGCCAGCAGCCAACCCGGGACAGGGAACCGTGGCTACACCTTC
CASSQPGTGNRGYTF
>TRBJ1-5|-|TRBV2|few
TGTGCCAGCAGGTACAGGGAGAATCAGCCCCAGCATTTT
CASRYRENQPQHF
>TRBJ1-4|-|TRBV18|-
TGTGCCAGCTGCCCCGGACAGTCTAATGAAAAACTGTTTTTT
CASCPGQSNEKLFF
>TRBJ1-1|-|TRBV6-5|once
TGTGCCAGCAGTTACTCGGGAGGTGAAGCTTTCTTT
CASSYSGGEAFF
>TRBJ2-7|-|TRBV5-1|-
TGCGCCAGCAGGGGCGAATCCTACGAGCAGTACTTC
CASRGESYEQYF
>TRBJ1-5|-|TRBV15|-
TGTGCCACCAGCCCCCGGGACATGCAGCCCCAGCATTTT
CATSPRDMQPQHF
>TRBJ2-5|TRBD2|TRBV29-1|-
TGCAGCGTTTCGGGACTAGCGGGAGGGGGAGAGACCCAGTACTTC
CSVSGLAGGGETQYF
>TRBJ2-3|-|TRBV10-3|-
TGTGCCATCAGTGATACTAACACAGATACGCAGTATTTT
CAISDTNTDTQYF
>TRBJ2-1|TRBD2|TRBV4-2|-
TGTGCCAGCAGCCAAGAGCCTAGCGGGAGTATGGGTGAGCAGTTCTTC
CASSQEPSGSMGEQFF
>TRBJ1-5|TRBD1|TRBV6-5|-
TGTGCCAGCAGTTCCGGGACAGGCTATAGCAATCAGCCCCAGCATTTT
CASSSGTGYSNQPQHF
>TRBJ2-7|-|TRBV9|-
TGTGCCAGCAGCCCACGTCCAACAGGGTCCCCCGAGCAGTACTTC
CASSPRPTGSPEQYF